Presented here are 18 T cell receptor beta chains from one specimen sequenced in a study of Graves' ophthalmopathy and Graves' hyperthyroidism. Using RNA transcripts, the TCR beta CDR3 regions were amplified. Second-round multiplex PCR followed a first-round RT-PCR using HTBI primers. TCRdb reprocessed the multiplex PCR reads via MiXCR and lists one record per CDR3 protein. The sample includes about 620,000 distinct CDR3 sequences, about a fifth of them seen just once. The source material was peripheral blood. These receptors were collected from a woman aged 18 to 35 with stable Graves' hyperthyroidism. Some clones in this sample may be carry-over from other donors' samples.

The chain recombines TRBV12-3 or TRBV12-4 with TRBJ1-3; D is perhaps TRBD1 (5 bases). Trimming pared 5 bases from V and 4 bases from J, leaving 12 bases between. The CDR3 runs to 14 residues. The CDR3 spells CASSPGETGNTIYF. In DNA form, the CDR3 reads TGTGCCAGCAGTCCGGGGGAGACCGGAAACACCATATATTTT.

The chain uses TRBV25-1 and TRBJ2-2; TRBD1 matches at 8 bases. Trimming removed 10 bases from V and 1 base from J; junction bases left unmatched: 2. The germline V gene encodes CDR1 MGHDK and CDR2 SYGVNS. The CDR3 consists of 13 residues. The CDR3 region is CATQGENTGELFF. CDR3 sequence (DNA): TGTGCCACACAGGGGGAGAACACCGGGGAGCTGTTTTTT. The full variable domain, rest sourced from reference TRBV25-1 and TRBJ2-2, is EADIYQTPRYLVIGTGKKITLECSQTMGHDKMYWYQQDPGMELHLIHYSYGVNSTEKGDLSSESTVSRIRTEHFPLTLESARPSHTSQYLCATQGENTGELFFGEGSRLTVL.

Ten or more counts support this clonotype. The chain carries TRBV28 and TRBJ2-2, with D tentatively TRBD1 (6 bases). The V and J ends lost 7 bases and 2 bases respectively, with 17 bases between them. Germline V gives CDR1 MDHEN, CDR2 SYDVKM. The CDR3 covers 16 residues. CDR3 residues: CASTPYGTPNTGELFF. In DNA form, the CDR3 reads TGTGCCAGCACCCCTTACGGGACACCAAACACCGGGGAGCTGTTTTTT.

This clonotype was counted at least ten times. The chain employs TRBV12-3 or TRBV12-4 and TRBJ2-5; 8 positions agree with TRBD1. J was trimmed by 2 bases and V by 6 bases; bases with no gene match: 14. The CDR3 loop spans 17 amino acids. The CDR3 protein is CASSPSPGQVFQETQYF. CDR3 bases: TGTGCCAGCAGCCCCTCCCCGGGACAGGTTTTTCAAGAGACCCAGTACTTC.

This clonotype was counted ten times or more. This chain joins TRBV5-1 and TRBJ1-1; 9 nucleotides line up with TRBD1. The CDR3 sequence is 15 residues long. Trimming took 6 bases from V and 5 from J; bases not matched to a gene: 11. The germline V gene has CDR1 SGHRS and CDR2 YFSETQ. This CDR3 is CASKPRTGEGTEAFF. The CDR3 DNA sequence: TGCGCCAGCAAACCCCGGACAGGGGAAGGGACTGAAGCTTTCTTT.

This clonotype was seen a few times. The chain couples TRBV9 to TRBJ2-5; possibly TRBD2 for D (5 bases). CDR3 length: 15 amino acids. Between the trimmed V and J ends, which lost 0 bases and 2 bases, there was a span of 11 bases. CDR1 SGDLS and CDR2 YYNGEE come from the germline V gene. CDR3 nucleotides: TGTGCCAGCAGCGTAGTGAGCGGATTACAAGAGACCCAGTACTTC. This encodes CASSVVSGLQETQYF.

Concerning this clonotype: A much larger clone differs from this one at a single base, so this may be a read error. The chain uses TRBV19 and TRBJ2-2; TRBD1 is a possible D gene (6 bases). CDR3 length: 13 residues. The germline V gene encodes CDR1 LNHDA and CDR2 SQIVND (reference sequence). CDR3: CASRQGSTGELCF. The CDR3 DNA sequence: TGTGCCAGTAGGCAGGGGAGCACCGGGGAGCTGTGTTTT.

The V gene is TRBV20-1, the J gene TRBJ2-5, with 10 nucleotides matching TRBD2. Unmatched junction bases numbered 14, after V lost 5 bases and J lost 5 bases. CDR1 DFQATT and CDR2 SNEGSKA come from the germline V gene (reference sequence). The CDR3 loop spans 16 amino acids. Here the CDR3 DNA reads TGCAGTGCTCAACTGGGAGCCAGCGGGGGGGGCGAGACCCAGTACTTC. This codes for CSAQLGASGGGETQYF.

There are many counts of this clonotype. The chain combines TRBV6-5 with TRBJ1-1; D unclear. Germline V gene sequence: CDR1 MNHEY, CDR2 SVGAGI. V lost 0 bases, J lost 1 base, and 12 bases lay in between. The CDR3 extends over 16 amino acids. The CDR3 region has the DNA TGTGCCAGCAGTTACTCTCCCGCGGCCTCGAACACTGAAGCTTTCTTT. Translating it yields CASSYSPAASNTEAFF.

This clonotype was seen at least ten times. The J gene is TRBJ1-2, the V gene TRBV7-2; no firm D call. Germline V gene data show CDR1 as SGHTA and CDR2 as FQGNSA. V was cut by 2 bases and J by 1 base, with 5 bases left in between. The CDR3 spans 13 residues. CDR3 nucleotide sequence: TGTGCCAGCAGCTTAAAGGTTAACTATGGCTACACCTTC. Amino acid sequence: CASSLKVNYGYTF.

This clonotype was seen repeatedly, ten times or more. V is TRBV29-1 and J is TRBJ1-2; D gene uncertain. The germline V and J ends were trimmed by 4 bases and 3 bases, with 15 bases remaining between them. From germline, CDR1 is SQVTM and CDR2 ANQGSEA. The CDR3 is 14 amino acids. The CDR3 protein is CSVARVEGDYGYTF. In nucleotides, the CDR3 is TGCAGCGTTGCCCGCGTGGAGGGAGACTATGGCTACACCTTC.

This clonotype was counted only a few times. The genes are TRBV12-3 or TRBV12-4 and TRBJ1-5, with 7 bases identical to TRBD1. With V trimmed by 3 bases and J by 3 bases, 5 bases remained unmatched. This CDR3 spans 15 amino acids. The CDR3 nucleotides are TGTGCCAGCAGTTTGGGGACAGAGCCCAATCAGCCCCAGCATTTT. Protein: CASSLGTEPNQPQHF.

Turning to this clonotype: This clone may be a read error of a much larger clone one base away. The chain carries TRBV2 and TRBJ2-7; 10 nucleotides agree with TRBD1. CDR3 size: 15 residues. Unmatched junction bases numbered 11, after V lost 7 bases and J lost 5 bases. Germline V CDR1 and CDR2: SNHLY, FYNNEI. CDR3 DNA: TGTGCCAGCATCAGGACGGGGACAGGGGCTGACGAGCAGTACTTC. It codes for CASIRTGTGADEQYF.

This clonotype has just a few counts. A read error may be the cause here, since a much bigger clone is one base away. The CDR3 loop is CASSLTGLEADEHYF. The CDR3 DNA is TGTGCCAGCAGCTTAACAGGGTTAGAGGCCGACGAGCATTACTTC. The chain joins TRBV11-2 to TRBJ2-7; a possible D gene is TRBD1 (6 bases). CDR1 SGHAT and CDR2 FQNNGV come from the germline V gene. CDR3 length: 15 amino acids.

This clonotype has a count of ten or more. The CDR3 spells CASSLVTQQYNSPLHF. DNA of the CDR3: TGTGCCAGCAGCTTAGTTACACAGCAATATAATTCACCCCTCCACTTT. The chain is built from TRBV7-8 and TRBJ1-6; no definite D call. The length of the CDR3 is 16 residues. The V and J ends lost 1 base and 4 bases respectively, with 11 bases between them. From germline, CDR1 is SGHVS and CDR2 FQNEAQ.

This clonotype appeared many times. The V gene is TRBV28, the J gene TRBJ1-2; D might be TRBD1 (6 bases). CDR1 MDHEN and CDR2 SYDVKM come from the germline V gene. The germline V and J ends were trimmed by 3 bases and 4 bases, with 9 bases remaining between them. The CDR3 sequence is 13 residues long. The CDR3 region has the DNA TGTGCCAGCAGTTTCGGACAGTTCTATGGCTACACCTTC. Translating gives CASSFGQFYGYTF.

This clonotype has more than one count but fewer than ten. V is TRBV5-6 and J is TRBJ1-1; no clear D. Per germline, CDR1 SGHDT and CDR2 YYEEEE. V lost 0 bases, J lost 1 base, and 7 bases lay in between. The CDR3 is 14 residues long. CDR3 in DNA: TGTGCCAGCAGCTTGGGGAACAGGAACACTGAAGCTTTCTTT. Translated: CASSLGNRNTEAFF. Supplemented by reference TRBV5-6 and TRBJ1-1, the full variable domain reads DAGVTQSPTHLIKTRGQQVTLRCSPKSGHDTVSWYQQALGQGPQFIFQYYEEEERQRGNFPDRFSGHQFPNYSSELNVNALLLGDSALYLCASSLGNRNTEAFFGQGTRLTVV.

To note about this clonotype: This CDR3 is missing its conserved last phenylalanine or tryptophan, likely due to a read error. The chain employs TRBV4-2 and TRBJ1-1; TRBD1 agrees at 8 bases. The CDR3 spans 21 residues. Germline values: CDR1 LGHNA, CDR2 YNFKEQ. Losses at the gene ends were 4 bases for V and 2 bases for J; bases not matched to a gene: 24. The CDR3 protein is CASSLTPIATPRQGLNTEAFY. Here the CDR3 DNA reads TGTGCCAGCAGCCTAACACCTATAGCAACCCCGAGACAGGGGCTTAACACTGAAGCTTTCTAT.